This is a list of T cell receptor beta chains from one sample in a study of blood T cell repertoires in COVID-19. Data came from immunoSEQ multiplex PCR; TCRdb stores just in-frame clones and leaves some out. Of 110,000 or so clones detected, approximately 71% appear once; the ten largest clones hold roughly 7.9%. The sequencing sample was made of peripheral blood. Source of these receptors: a human donor in a cohort sampled during active COVID-19. CDR3s leave out the opening cysteine and the closing phenylalanine or tryptophan. Fields, in order: J gene, V gene, CDR3 protein.

j_call: TRBJ2-1
v_call: TRBV7-9
cdr3_aa: ASSSYQAGVYNEQF

j_call: TRBJ1-6
v_call: TRBV13
cdr3_aa: ASSSGTGTTPLH

j_call: TRBJ2-7
v_call: TRBV2
cdr3_aa: ANSPTEAYEQY

j_call: TRBJ1-5
v_call: TRBV19
cdr3_aa: ASSIARGGYNQPQH

j_call: TRBJ2-7
v_call: TRBV7-2
cdr3_aa: ASSPLSGRGYEQY

j_call: TRBJ1-5
v_call: TRBV4-2
cdr3_aa: ASSQVRRGDQPQH

j_call: TRBJ1-2
v_call: TRBV19
cdr3_aa: ASSLTYGYT

j_call: TRBJ2-1
v_call: TRBV2
cdr3_aa: ASRGFYNEQF

j_call: TRBJ2-7
v_call: TRBV13
cdr3_aa: ASFRAGASYEQY

j_call: TRBJ2-5
v_call: TRBV3-1/TRBV3-2
cdr3_aa: ASSQGLVGGETQY

j_call: TRBJ2-7
v_call: TRBV9
cdr3_aa: ASSQGPLYEQY

j_call: TRBJ2-1
v_call: TRBV4-2
cdr3_aa: ASSQERQGLAERDEQF

j_call: TRBJ2-7
v_call: TRBV9
cdr3_aa: ASSDSGTSGRTYEQY

j_call: TRBJ1-6
v_call: TRBV7-9
cdr3_aa: ASSFEGWSSYNSPLH

j_call: TRBJ2-7
v_call: TRBV20-1
cdr3_aa: SARAAYEQY